Shown below are 14 T cell receptor beta chains from a single sample sequenced in a study of OX40 agonist ivuxolimab in advanced cancers. Here immunoSEQ multiplex PCR was the method, and the copy in TCRdb shows in-frame clones only, minus some. The sample consists of about 50,000 clones, over 60% of them appearing once. This material consisted of CD4+ or CD8+ T cells sorted from blood, taken in a trial of the OX40 agonist ivuxolimab. These receptors originate from an adult with an advanced solid tumor such as melanoma, head and neck, liver or kidney cancer.

This clone has a single count. The chain joins TRBV4-2 to TRBJ2-7; TRBD2 aligns across 8 bases. J was trimmed by 4 bases and V by 4 bases; bases with no gene match: 6. CDR3 length equals 14 residues. From germline, CDR1 is LGHNA and CDR2 YNFKEQ. The CDR3 DNA is TGTGCCAGCAGCCCTACTAGCGGAACATACGAGCAGTACTTC. Its translation is CASSPTSGTYEQYF.

V is TRBV6-1 and J is TRBJ1-1; D unresolved. Germline assignment: CDR1 MNHNS and CDR2 SASEGT. This CDR3 comprises 13 residues. The V gene lost 5 bases and the J gene lost 5 bases, with 12 bases spanning the gap. CDR3 loop: CASSLRLSTEAFF. The CDR3 bases are TGTGCCAGCAGTTTACGATTAAGTACTGAAGCTTTCTTT.

This rearrangement joins TRBV7-2 to TRBJ1-2; a possible D gene is TRBD1 (6 bases). This CDR3 region has 15 residues. The V and J ends lost 0 bases and 5 bases respectively, with 13 bases between them. Germline V CDR1 and CDR2: SGHTA, FQGNSA. This CDR3 is CASSLAIVRGYGYTF. DNA for the CDR3: TGTGCCAGCAGCTTAGCGATAGTCAGGGGTTATGGCTACACCTTC.

For the CDR3, the DNA is TGTGCCAGCAGTCCCATATTTTTTAGGGCTGGAAACACCATATATTTT. Its protein product is CASSPIFFRAGNTIYF. The chain couples TRBV27 to TRBJ1-3; D is unclear. Germline CDR1 is MNHEY and CDR2 is SMNVEV (reference sequence). The CDR3 is made up of 16 amino acids. Trimming stripped 5 bases from V and 2 bases from J, with 16 bases between.

This clone showed up just once. The chain is built from TRBV2 and TRBJ2-7; TRBD1 aligns across 7 bases. The CDR3 loop spans 16 amino acids. Germline assignment: CDR1 SNHLY and CDR2 FYNNEI. V trimming: 9 bases; J trimming: 9 bases; junction bases outside the gene matches: 23. The CDR3 region has the DNA TGTGCCAGAAATCCCTCAGATCGACAGGGCCGACACGGGCAGTACTTC. It codes for CARNPSDRQGRHGQYF.

This clone was observed a few times. A far larger clone is only one base removed, so a read error is likely. The same CDR3 arises from other DNA sequences in this sample as well. The chain combines TRBV4-1 with TRBJ1-2, with D uncertain. The CDR3 runs 16 residues. Trimming left V 0 bases short and J 0 bases short, with 11 bases between. In germline, CDR1 is MGHRA, CDR2 YSYEKL. The chain's CDR3 is CASSQDVQATNYGYTF. CDR3 sequence (DNA): TGCGCCAGCAGCCAAGATGTCCAGGCTACTAACTATGGCTACACCTTC.

The chain recombines TRBV5-1 with TRBJ2-5; D unclear. This CDR3 spans 13 amino acids. From germline, CDR1 is SGHRS and CDR2 YFSETQ. V lost 5 bases, J lost 4 bases, and 12 bases lay in between. CDR3 residues: CASRDWVGETQYF. As DNA, the CDR3 is TGCGCCAGCAGGGATTGGGTAGGAGAGACCCAGTACTTC.

The J gene is TRBJ1-1, the V gene TRBV5-1, with D unclear. Trimming removed 5 bases at V and 1 base at J, with 12 bases between. The germline CDR1 and CDR2 sequences are SGHRS and YFSETQ. The CDR3 is 14 residues long. This CDR3 is CASRSDWENTEAFF. As DNA, the CDR3 is TGCGCCAGCAGATCAGACTGGGAGAACACTGAAGCTTTCTTT.

This chain uses TRBV4-1 with TRBJ2-4, with D maybe TRBD1 (6 bases). Germline CDR1 MGHRA, CDR2 YSYEKL. The CDR3 has 16 residues. V lost 3 bases and J 1 base, leaving 13 bases between the germline ends. CDR3 amino acids: CASSQPGDWAKNIQYF. In nucleotides, the CDR3 is TGCGCCAGCAGCCAGCCAGGGGATTGGGCCAAAAACATTCAGTACTTC.

This clone was counted only a few times. The CDR3 nucleotides read TGTGCCAGCAGCGAGAGACAGGGGGCGGTTGGAGATACGCAGTATTTT. As protein: CASSERQGAVGDTQYF. The chain combines TRBV9 with TRBJ2-3; the match to TRBD1 covers 10 bases. This CDR3 contains 16 residues. Trimming at V came to 3 bases and at J to 5 bases, leaving 9 bases not matched to a gene. In germline, CDR1 is SGDLS, CDR2 YYNGEE.

The genes are TRBV2 and TRBJ2-5; TRBD1 might be the D (5 bases). CDR3 length equals 15 residues. V gave up 6 bases and J gave up 5 bases, with 19 bases separating them. Germline CDR1 SNHLY, CDR2 FYNNEI. CDR3 loop: CASRSDWGLEETQYF. The CDR3 DNA reads TGTGCCAGCAGGTCTGACTGGGGCCTGGAGGAGACCCAGTACTTC.

The chain recombines TRBV14 with TRBJ1-1, with D possibly matching TRBD1 (5 bases). The germline CDR1 and CDR2 sequences are SGHDN and FVKESK. The V gene lost 6 bases and the J gene lost 4 bases, with 12 bases spanning the gap. CDR3 length equals 13 residues. CDR3 residues: CASRLGGTTEAFF. For the CDR3, the DNA is TGTGCCAGCAGACTGGGGGGGACCACTGAAGCTTTCTTT.

The chain employs TRBV28 and TRBJ1-2, with a possible D match to TRBD1 (6 bases). Germline values: CDR1 MDHEN, CDR2 SYDVKM. The ends were cut back, 6 bases at V and 9 bases at J, with 20 bases in the middle. The CDR3 contains 14 residues. CDR3 bases: TGTGCCAGCAGACCTGGACAGCTACTATTTAGCTACACCTTC. Translation: CASRPGQLLFSYTF.

This clone has more than one count but fewer than ten. This chain links TRBV5-4 with TRBJ2-7; TRBD1 aligns across 8 bases. The ends lost 4 bases at V and 5 bases at J; junction bases unmatched: 5. CDR3 length: 13 residues. Germline CDR1 is SGHNT and CDR2 is YYREEE (reference sequence). CDR3 sequence reads: CASSHATGDEQYF. The CDR3 bases are TGTGCCAGCAGCCATGCGACAGGGGACGAGCAGTACTTC.